A single T cell receptor (beta chain) is shown here with its context. This clonotype was seen at least ten times. There is no known antigen for this receptor. No base quality values were provided; no much bigger clone lies one nucleotide off. The data derive from a study of T-cell reconstitution after alpha-beta-depleted transplantation in children (dated by TCRdb to the mid-2010s). Looking at the study overall: Using TCR repertoire profiling, the study quantitatively followed how T-cell immune reconstitution unfolded in children after TCRalphabeta/CD19-depleted allogeneic hematopoietic cell transplantation.

The paper as a whole reports these results and caveats: Over the following months the frequencies of hyperexpanded clones went down, and after one year T-cell counts and TCRbeta diversity were mostly credited to newly produced T cells. In some patients, the high TCRbeta diversity seen at day 60 was put down to recipient T cells and intrathymic progenitors that had survived conditioning. The apparently early alphabetaT-cell count recovery about two months after transplant was reportedly dependent on only several hundred rapidly expanded clones derived from non-depleted graft cells.

Library generation was performed with PCR. For sequencing, an Illumina HiSeq 2500 was employed. TCR library preparation used molecular barcoding, with unique molecular identifiers applied to normalize quantification of the TCRbeta repertoire. TCRdb reprocessed the public reads (quality trimming at Q25 with fastp, clone calling with MiXCR) and kept in-frame beta chains. All rows with the same CDR3 protein become a single entry with the most common DNA and genes. The sample table holds about 300,000 distinct CDR3 sequences, of which approximately 7.3% were seen once. 9.1% of the sample goes to the ten largest clones. What this sample's treatment or condition label stands for: allogeneic hematopoietic cell transplantation with graft depleted of TCRalphabeta T cells and CD19 B cells. The transplant recipients were children given TCRalphabeta/CD19-depleted allogeneic hematopoietic cell grafts. This receptor was obtained from a female patient younger than 10 who had a stem cell transplant for Fanconi anemia, so the T cells may come from the graft donor. The material was peripheral blood, obtained 360 days after TCRalphabeta/CD19-depleted stem cell transplant.

The sequenced DNA is TGCGCCAGCAGCTTGGATTTTACGACCTCCTACGAGCAGTACTTC. This translates into CASSLDFTTSYEQYF. The V and J segments used are TRBV5-1 and TRBJ2-7; no D gene can be assigned with confidence. From cysteine to phenylalanine, the CDR3 is 15 amino acids long. Solely the CDR3 DNA is kept, with 45 bases framed from the first base. V and J lose 0 bases and 0 bases, and a span of 10 bases separates them. From a lookup of the germline V gene, CDR1 and CDR2 are SGHRS and YFSETQ.